This T cell receptor (beta chain) is drawn from a study of monozygotic twins with inflammatory bowel disease. Findings and caveats of the study: Individual T cell subtypes were not distinguishable.

Turning to this clonotype: Its target is unknown.

The germline CDR1 and CDR2 sequences are MDHEN and SYDVKM. CDR3 length: 17 residues. Researchers collected over 2 ml of blood per donor. Nested PCRs of about 17 and 10 cycles, two in total, were run on TCRalpha and TCRbeta cDNA. TCRdb reprocessed the 5' RACE reads and stores each CDR3 protein as one record, lacking DNA. This table holds approximately 400,000 distinct CDR3 sequences. The sequenced sample was blood. The receptor's source is a human donor with ulcerative colitis or Crohn's disease, or a healthy co-twin of an affected twin (not recorded which). The rearrangement joins TRBV28 to TRBJ2-5. The CDR3 sequence: CASRTSSIVGYQETQYF.